These 32 T cell receptor beta chains were sequenced from one sample in a study of blood T cell repertoires in COVID-19. The table came from immunoSEQ multiplex PCR; TCRdb's copy has only in-frame clones and leaves some out. The sample lists over 600,000 clones; 85% to 90% were seen once. The sample was peripheral blood. These receptors were collected from a woman between 18 and 29 years old with acute or convalescent COVID-19.

The V and J genes are TRBV2 and TRBJ1-1; tentatively, D is TRBD1 (6 bases). The CDR3 contains 17 residues. The germline CDR1 and CDR2 sequences are SNHLY and FYNNEI. V lost 0 bases, J lost 6 bases, and 20 bases lay in between. DNA of the CDR3: TGTGCCAGCAGTGAAGCGCTTCTGCGGGGGCTGGGCCCTGAAGCTTTCTTT. Encoded protein: CASSEALLRGLGPEAFF.

This chain joins TRBV7-9 and TRBJ1-5; D ambiguous. CDR1 and CDR2 from the germline V gene are SEHNR and FQNEAQ (reference sequence). The CDR3 is 15 amino acids. Trimming shortened V by 5 bases and J by 1 base, and 12 bases separated the two germline ends. CDR3 in amino acids: CASSPAGSSNQPQHF. In DNA, the CDR3 is TGTGCCAGCAGCCCGGCGGGGTCGAGCAATCAGCCCCAGCATTTT. The full variable domain, in which reference TRBV7-9 and TRBJ1-5 provide the parts outside the CDR3, is DTGVSQNPRHKITKRGQNVTFRCDPISEHNRLYWYRQTLGQGPEFLTYFQNEAQLEKSRLLSDRFSAERPKGSFSTLEIQRTEQGDSAMYLCASSPAGSSNQPQHFGDGTRLSIL.

Of note for this clone: Other DNA sequences within the sample encode an identical CDR3. The chain combines TRBV12-3 or TRBV12-4 with TRBJ1-1; D gene ambiguous. V was shortened by 2 bases and J by 3 bases, with 4 bases between the two germline ends. The CDR3 loop spans 12 amino acids. In DNA, the CDR3 is TGTGCCAGCAGTTTATCTTACACTGAAGCTTTCTTT. Amino acid sequence: CASSLSYTEAFF.

V usage is TRBV11-3 and J usage is TRBJ2-7; maybe TRBD1 (5 bases). Germline V gene sequence: CDR1 SGHNT, CDR2 YENEEA. V dropped 4 bases and J dropped 7 bases, with 14 bases sitting between them. This CDR3 has 13 amino acids. The CDR3 DNA sequence: TGTGCCAGCAGCTCGGACACCTCTGGGGAGCAGTACTTC. As protein: CASSSDTSGEQYF.

The table lists this clone with a few counts. The V call is TRBV18, the J call TRBJ1-1; 8 bases map to TRBD1. Trimming took 3 bases from V and 6 from J; bases not matched to a gene: 3. Germline values: CDR1 KGHSH, CDR2 LQKENI. The CDR3 consists of 13 residues. The CDR3 is CASSPTGEAEAFF. The CDR3 DNA reads as TGTGCCAGCTCACCGACAGGGGAGGCTGAAGCTTTCTTT.

CDR3 nucleotides: TGTGCCAGCAGTCCAACAGGGGACCTGAGGGGCTACACCTTC. It encodes CASSPTGDLRGYTF. The chain couples TRBV27 to TRBJ1-2, with 7 bases aligning to TRBD1. Germline CDR1 MNHEY, CDR2 SMNVEV (reference sequence). Trimming cost V 5 bases and J 8 bases; bases outside gene matches: 11. The CDR3 has 14 amino acids.

The chain uses TRBV10-1 and TRBJ1-1, with 7 bases aligning to TRBD1. Losses at the gene ends were 4 bases for V and 7 bases for J; bases not matched to a gene: 6. The CDR3 runs 13 residues. Germline loops: CDR1 WNHNN, CDR2 SYGVQD (reference sequence). The CDR3 is CASSVRQGGEAFF. CDR3 in DNA: TGCGCCAGCAGTGTTAGGCAGGGGGGTGAAGCTTTCTTT.

The chain employs TRBV9 and TRBJ2-2, with a possible D match to TRBD1 (6 bases). V was trimmed by 0 bases and J by 5 bases, leaving 11 bases between them. Germline V gene sequence: CDR1 SGDLS, CDR2 YYNGEE. This CDR3 has 15 amino acids. As DNA, the CDR3 is TGTGCCAGCAGCGTAGCAACACAGGGTACCGGGGAGCTGTTTTTT. Translated, it gives CASSVATQGTGELFF.

This sequence joins TRBV19 and TRBJ1-3; weak D call: TRBD1 (5 bases). Germline V gives CDR1 LNHDA, CDR2 SQIVND (reference sequence). The CDR3 has 13 residues. With 8 bases removed from V and 2 bases from J, the gap between germline ends came to 10 bases. The CDR3 DNA follows: TGTGCCAGTGCCTCGGGGGCTGGAAACACCATATATTTT. It is translated as CASASGAGNTIYF.

This chain uses TRBV4-3 with TRBJ2-3; TRBD2 agrees at 9 bases. Germline CDR1 and CDR2: LGHNA and YSLEER. The ends lost 6 bases at V and 4 bases at J; junction bases unmatched: 5. The CDR3 is made up of 14 amino acids. The chain's CDR3 is CASSVAGAADTQYF. The CDR3 bases are TGCGCCAGCAGTGTAGCGGGGGCCGCAGATACGCAGTATTTT.

CDR3 region: CASSPDLGSGGRGGAQYF. In nucleotides, the CDR3 is TGTGCCAGCAGCCCTGACTTGGGTAGCGGGGGCCGTGGGGGGGCCCAGTACTTC. The J gene is TRBJ2-5, the V gene TRBV7-9, with 9 bases matching TRBD2. V gave up 5 bases and J gave up 9 bases; unmatched junction bases: 22. The CDR3 consists of 18 residues. Germline CDR1 is SEHNR and CDR2 is FQNEAQ (reference sequence).

This sequence joins TRBV27 and TRBJ2-2; D not certain. Germline lookup yields CDR1 MNHEY and CDR2 SMNVEV (reference sequence). V lost 2 bases to trimming and J lost 5 bases, with 6 bases between them. The CDR3 is 13 residues long. CDR3 bases: TGTGCCAGCAGTTTACGGTGGACCGGGGAGCTGTTTTTT. It translates to CASSLRWTGELFF.

The chain has TRBV5-1 and TRBJ2-3; D uncertain. The germline gives CDR1 SGHRS, CDR2 YFSETQ. The CDR3 has 17 residues. V was clipped by 0 bases and J by 1 base, with 15 bases between them. The DNA of the CDR3 is TGCGCCAGCAGCTTGGTGTCAGTCGACTTTGGCACAGATACGCAGTATTTT. This sequence encodes CASSLVSVDFGTDTQYF. The full variable domain, completed using reference TRBV5-1 and TRBJ2-3, is KAGVTQTPRYLIKTRGQQVTLSCSPISGHRSVSWYQQTPGQGLQFLFEYFSETQRNKGNFPGRFSGRQFSNSRSEMNVSTLELGDSALYLCASSLVSVDFGTDTQYFGPGTRLTVL.

The rearrangement joins TRBV5-4 to TRBJ2-1, with D tentatively TRBD1 (5 bases). CDR1 is SGHNT and CDR2 is YYREEE in the germline V gene (reference sequence). Between the trimmed V and J ends, which lost 7 bases and 8 bases, there was a span of 13 bases. The CDR3 is 12 amino acids. CDR3 amino acids: CASRQFLDEQFF. As DNA, the CDR3 is TGTGCCAGCCGACAGTTCCTAGATGAGCAGTTCTTC.

In its sample, this clone was seen once. The V call is TRBV7-9, the J call TRBJ1-6; tentatively, D is TRBD1 (6 bases). The CDR3 contains 15 residues. Germline values: CDR1 SEHNR, CDR2 FQNEAQ (reference sequence). V lost 1 base and J 9 bases, leaving 13 bases between the germline ends. CDR3 coding DNA: TGTGCCAGCAGCTTAGGCTCGGGGGGGGCTTCACCCCTCCACTTT. Translated, it gives CASSLGSGGASPLHF.

The rearrangement joins TRBV5-1 to TRBJ1-1; possibly TRBD1 for D (5 bases). Trimming pared 1 base from V and 2 bases from J, leaving 12 bases between. The CDR3 totals 15 residues. Germline V gene lookup returns CDR1 SGHRS and CDR2 YFSETQ. The CDR3 loop is CASSLPGRVNTEAFF. The CDR3 bases are TGCGCCAGCAGCTTGCCGGGCAGGGTAAACACTGAAGCTTTCTTT.

The chain employs TRBV5-1 and TRBJ1-1, with 8 nucleotides matching TRBD1. With 0 bases clipped from V and 1 base from J, the junction kept 2 bases outside the gene matches. The CDR3 contains 15 residues. Germline CDR1 reads SGHRS; CDR2 reads YFSETQ. The CDR3 DNA reads TGCGCCAGCAGCTTGGCCCAGGGGGCGAACACTGAAGCTTTCTTT. This encodes CASSLAQGANTEAFF.

This clone was counted a single time. The CDR3: CASSPPGGLPYEQYF. The CDR3 coding sequence is TGTGCCAGTAGTCCCCCGGGGGGTTTGCCCTACGAGCAGTACTTC. V usage is TRBV19 and J usage is TRBJ2-7, with 7 bases matching TRBD2. The CDR3 spans 15 residues. Germline V gene lookup returns CDR1 LNHDA and CDR2 SQIVND (reference sequence). J was trimmed by 2 bases and V by 5 bases; bases with no gene match: 9.

This clone was seen a handful of times. The V and J genes are TRBV2 and TRBJ1-1; D perhaps matches TRBD1 (5 bases). V was trimmed by 7 bases and J by 3 bases, leaving 18 bases between them. CDR3 length equals 15 residues. The V gene's germline CDR1 is SNHLY and CDR2 FYNNEI. CDR3 sequence: CASNKEGRSHTEAFF. In DNA, the CDR3 is TGTGCCAGCAACAAGGAGGGGCGTAGTCACACTGAAGCTTTCTTT.

The chain carries TRBV30 and TRBJ2-1, with 8 bases identical to TRBD1. Germline V gene sequence: CDR1 GTSNPN, CDR2 SVGIG (reference sequence). V was clipped by 1 base and J by 5 bases; unmatched bases: 7. The CDR3 contains 15 residues. CDR3 loop: CAWSEWDRRNNEQFF. In DNA form, the CDR3 reads TGTGCCTGGAGTGAGTGGGACAGGAGAAACAATGAGCAGTTCTTC.

The V call is TRBV6-4, the J call TRBJ2-2; D is unclear. The CDR3 length is 14 residues. V lost 0 bases and J lost 5, with 7 bases in between. The germline V gene encodes CDR1 MRHNA and CDR2 SNTAGT. CDR3 sequence: CASSDSLETGELFF. Here the CDR3 DNA reads TGTGCCAGCAGTGACTCTCTAGAGACCGGGGAGCTGTTTTTT.

The J gene is TRBJ2-7, the V gene TRBV28, with D perhaps TRBD1 (7 bases). The CDR3 loop spans 14 amino acids. CDR1 is MDHEN and CDR2 is SYDVKM in the germline V gene. The V end was cut by 6 bases, the J end by 1 base, with 13 bases between. CDR3 region: CASRWTGGSYEQYF. CDR3 sequence (DNA): TGTGCCAGCAGATGGACAGGAGGGTCCTACGAGCAGTACTTC.

This clone was recorded only once. V usage is TRBV10-3 and J usage is TRBJ2-1, with 8 bases that match TRBD2. Trimming at V came to 5 bases and at J to 8 bases, leaving 20 bases not matched to a gene. The CDR3 runs 18 residues. Germline V gives CDR1 ENHRY, CDR2 SYGVKD. The DNA of the CDR3 is TGTGCCATCAGTCCAGGCCCCGGGCGGGGGGCGCCCTTGGATGAGCAGTTCTTC. It yields the protein CAISPGPGRGAPLDEQFF.

The chain combines TRBV10-3 with TRBJ2-7, with D perhaps TRBD1 (6 bases). CDR1 and CDR2 (germline): ENHRY, SYGVKD. V was cut by 11 bases and J by 0 bases, with 14 bases left in between. The length of the CDR3 is 13 residues. The CDR3 nucleotides are TGTGCCTCACAGGGCCCCCTCTCCTACGAGCAGTACTTC. Translating gives CASQGPLSYEQYF.

This clone was seen just once. This chain links TRBV28 with TRBJ2-7; a possible D gene is TRBD2 (6 bases). Germline CDR1 is MDHEN and CDR2 is SYDVKM. This CDR3 is built from 15 residues. V was trimmed by 7 bases and J by 2 bases, leaving 18 bases between them. As DNA, the CDR3 is TGTGCCAGCATCTCGGGGTCGGGGGAAGCCTACGAGCAGTACTTC. Protein: CASISGSGEAYEQYF.

The rearrangement uses TRBV25-1 and TRBJ1-6; 7 bases are a match to TRBD1. With V trimmed by 3 bases and J by 18 bases, 8 bases remained unmatched. Per germline, CDR1 MGHDK and CDR2 SYGVNS. This CDR3 is built from 12 residues. CDR3 DNA: TGTGCCAGCAGTGAGACGACAGGGACATACCACTTT. Its protein product is CASSETTGTYHF.

The chain uses TRBV7-3 and TRBJ2-2; 10 bases align to TRBD2. V shed 5 bases, J shed 0 bases, and the junction held 6 bases outside the gene matches. The CDR3 covers 17 residues. Germline V gene lookup returns CDR1 SGHTA and CDR2 FQGTGA. The CDR3 is CASSRYTSGANTGELFF. The DNA of the CDR3 is TGTGCCAGCAGCCGGTACACTAGCGGGGCGAACACCGGGGAGCTGTTTTTT. The full variable domain, completed using reference TRBV7-3 and TRBJ2-2, is GAGVSQTPSNKVTEKGKYVELRCDPISGHTALYWYRQSLGQGPEFLIYFQGTGAADDSGLPNDRFFAVRPEGSVSTLKIQRTERGDSAVYLCASSRYTSGANTGELFFGEGSRLTVL.

The chain is built from TRBV29-1 and TRBJ1-2; the match to TRBD1 covers 10 bases. The V gene's germline CDR1 is SQVTM and CDR2 ANQGSEA. The CDR3 has 12 residues. The J segment lost 7 bases and the V segment lost 7 bases, leaving 6 bases of the junction unmatched. The CDR3 spells CSGGTGEGGYTF. The CDR3 DNA is TGCAGCGGGGGGACAGGGGAAGGTGGCTACACCTTC.

About this clone: Within the sample, other DNA sequences also encode this same CDR3. The DNA of the CDR3 is TGTGCCAGCTCACCGGACAGATCCTATGGCTACACCTTC. This gives the protein CASSPDRSYGYTF. V and J are TRBV18 and TRBJ1-2; possible D gene TRBD1, 6 bases. Trimming took 3 bases from V and 4 from J, leaving 9 bases between them. The germline CDR1 and CDR2 sequences are KGHSH and LQKENI. This CDR3 spans 13 amino acids.

The CDR3 region has the DNA TGTGCCAGTAGTATATCTAGCGGGGGGCCAGGCACAGATACGCAGTATTTT. It codes for CASSISSGGPGTDTQYF. This chain connects TRBV19 to TRBJ2-3; 11 bases match TRBD2. V dropped 2 bases and J dropped 1; count of bases not matched to a gene: 5. In germline, CDR1 is LNHDA, CDR2 SQIVND (reference sequence). The CDR3 runs 17 residues. The complete variable domain, with remaining parts taken from reference TRBV19 and TRBJ2-3, reads DGGITQSPKYLFRKEGQNVTLSCEQNLNHDAMYWYRQDPGQGLRLIYYSQIVNDFQKGDIAEGYSVSREKKESFPLTVTSAQKNPTAFYLCASSISSGGPGTDTQYFGPGTRLTVL.

This clone was found once. The rearrangement links TRBV12-3 or TRBV12-4 to TRBJ1-2; the match to TRBD1 covers 7 bases. The length of the CDR3 is 13 residues. Losses at the gene ends were 6 bases for V and 4 bases for J; bases not matched to a gene: 5. CDR3 protein: CASSQGQIYGYTF. CDR3 sequence (DNA): TGTGCCAGCAGCCAGGGACAGATCTATGGCTACACCTTC.

The gene calls are TRBV7-2 and TRBJ1-1, with D uncertain. Germline CDR1 and CDR2: SGHTA and FQGNSA. V lost 2 bases, J lost 7 bases, and 11 bases lay in between. The CDR3 spans 13 residues. The chain's CDR3 is CASSLKGRGEAFF. CDR3 DNA sequence: TGTGCCAGCAGCTTAAAAGGTCGGGGTGAAGCTTTCTTT.